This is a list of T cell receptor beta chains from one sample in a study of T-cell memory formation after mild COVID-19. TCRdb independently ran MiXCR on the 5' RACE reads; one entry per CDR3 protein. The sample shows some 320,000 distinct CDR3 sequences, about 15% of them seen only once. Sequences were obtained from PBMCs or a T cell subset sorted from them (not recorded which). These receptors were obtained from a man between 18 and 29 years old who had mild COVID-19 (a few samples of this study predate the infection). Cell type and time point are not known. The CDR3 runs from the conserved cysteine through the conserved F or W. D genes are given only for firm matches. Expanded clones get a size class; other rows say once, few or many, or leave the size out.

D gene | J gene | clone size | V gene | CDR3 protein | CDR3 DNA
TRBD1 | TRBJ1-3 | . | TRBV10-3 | CAISGDRGPGNTIYF | TGTGCCATCAGTGGGGACAGGGGGCCTGGAAACACCATATATTTT
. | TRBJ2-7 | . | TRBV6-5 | CASSYGVGNSYEQYF | TGTGCCAGCAGTTACGGTGTGGGCAACTCCTACGAGCAGTACTTC
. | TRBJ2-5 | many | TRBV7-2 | CASSFNGGRKQETQYF | TGTGCCAGCAGCTTTAATGGGGGGCGGAAACAAGAGACCCAGTACTTC
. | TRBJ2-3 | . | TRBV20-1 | CSLGGASDTQYF | TGCAGCTTGGGGGGGGCGTCAGATACGCAGTATTTT
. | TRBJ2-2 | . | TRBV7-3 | CASSLNGGRELFF | TGTGCCAGCAGCCTGAACGGGGGAAGGGAGCTGTTTTTT
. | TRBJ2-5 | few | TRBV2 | CASSAPGPRDAWKETQYF | TGTGCCAGCAGCGCCCCGGGACCTCGGGACGCCTGGAAAGAGACCCAGTACTTC
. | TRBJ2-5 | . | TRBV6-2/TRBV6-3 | CASTEGSETQYF | TGTGCCAGCACAGAGGGTTCGGAGACCCAGTACTTC
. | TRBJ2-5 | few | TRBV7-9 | CASHQETQYF | TGTGCCAGCCACCAGGAGACCCAGTACTTC
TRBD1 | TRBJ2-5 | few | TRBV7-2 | CASSARTGARETQYF | TGTGCCAGCAGCGCCCGGACAGGGGCCAGGGAGACCCAGTACTTC
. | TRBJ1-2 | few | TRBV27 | CASSNHQGRSGYTF | TGTGCCAGCAGCAACCACCAGGGCCGATCAGGCTACACCTTC
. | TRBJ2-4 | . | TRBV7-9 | CASSAGQTAKNIQYF | TGTGCCAGCAGCGCCGGACAGACAGCCAAAAACATTCAGTACTTC
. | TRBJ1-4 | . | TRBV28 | CASSFVVEGEKLFF | TGTGCCAGCAGTTTTGTAGTAGAGGGTGAAAAACTGTTTTTT
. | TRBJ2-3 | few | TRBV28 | CASTYGDFSTDTQYF | TGTGCCAGCACCTATGGGGACTTTAGCACAGATACGCAGTATTTT
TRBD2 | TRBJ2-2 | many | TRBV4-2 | CASSQDWRHSGGTGELFF | TGTGCCAGCAGCCAAGATTGGCGCCATAGCGGGGGCACCGGGGAGCTGTTTTTT
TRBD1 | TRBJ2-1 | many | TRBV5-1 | CASSLATGAVSYNEQFF | TGCGCCAGCAGCCTCGCGACAGGGGCGGTATCCTACAATGAGCAGTTCTTC
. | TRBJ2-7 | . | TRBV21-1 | CASSKEHSQDRDVEQYF | TGTGCCAGCAGCAAAGAACATAGTCAGGACAGGGACGTCGAGCAGTACTTC
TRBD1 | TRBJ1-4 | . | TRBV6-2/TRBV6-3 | CASSDDRGLFF | TGTGCCAGCAGTGACGACAGGGGCCTGTTTTTT
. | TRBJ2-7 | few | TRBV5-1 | CASSSQNAYEQYF | TGCGCCAGCAGCTCACAGAATGCCTACGAGCAGTACTTC
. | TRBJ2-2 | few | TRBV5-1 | CASSFSAPLNTGELFF | TGCGCCAGCAGCTTCTCGGCACCCTTGAACACCGGGGAGCTGTTTTTT
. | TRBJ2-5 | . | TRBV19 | CASSPPPGRRVETQYF | TGTGCAAGTAGTCCTCCCCCCGGCCGGAGGGTAGAGACCCAGTACTTC
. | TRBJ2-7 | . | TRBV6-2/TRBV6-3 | CASMGVASAYYEQYF | TGTGCCAGCATGGGCGTCGCGTCGGCCTACTACGAGCAGTACTTC
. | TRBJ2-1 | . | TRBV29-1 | CSVAGGGINEQFF | TGCAGCGTTGCTGGGGGAGGAATCAATGAGCAGTTCTTC
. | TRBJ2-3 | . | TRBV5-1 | CASSLDSGADTQYF | TGCGCCAGCAGCTTGGATTCGGGCGCAGATACGCAGTATTTT
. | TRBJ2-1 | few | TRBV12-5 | CASQPRDGPNEQFF | TGTGCTAGCCAACCCCGGGACGGCCCCAATGAGCAGTTCTTC
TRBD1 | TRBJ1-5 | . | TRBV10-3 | CAISESDRVHQPQHF | TGTGCCATCAGTGAGTCCGACAGGGTACATCAGCCCCAGCATTTT
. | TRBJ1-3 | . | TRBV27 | CASSPRLGNTIYF | TGTGCCAGCAGTCCCCGACTTGGAAACACCATATATTTT
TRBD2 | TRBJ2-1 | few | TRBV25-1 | CASKLAEYNEQFF | TGTGCCAGCAAACTAGCGGAATACAATGAGCAGTTCTTC
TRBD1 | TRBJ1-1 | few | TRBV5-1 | CASSSRQGAVGTEAFF | TGCGCCAGCAGCTCCAGACAGGGGGCTGTGGGCACTGAAGCTTTCTTT
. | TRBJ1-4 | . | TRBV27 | CASSRVNEKLFF | TGTGCCAGCAGCAGGGTGAATGAAAAACTGTTTTTT
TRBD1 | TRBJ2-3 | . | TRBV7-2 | CAGTRGPGETQYF | TGTGCAGGCACCAGGGGGCCAGGAGAGACCCAGTATTTT
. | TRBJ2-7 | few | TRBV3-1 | CASSPRSTSYEQYF | TGTGCCAGCAGCCCCCGATCTACCTCCTACGAGCAGTACTTC
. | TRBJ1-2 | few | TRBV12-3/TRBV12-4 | CASTEGSSYTF | TGTGCCAGCACGGAGGGGTCTAGCTACACCTTC
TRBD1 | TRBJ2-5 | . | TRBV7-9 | CASSLSAGGVETQYF | TGTGCCAGCAGCTTATCGGCAGGGGGCGTAGAGACCCAGTACTTC
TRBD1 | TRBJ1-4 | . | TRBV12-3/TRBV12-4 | CASSPAGQELNEKLFF | TGTGCCAGCAGCCCAGCCGGACAGGAACTGAATGAAAAACTGTTTTTT
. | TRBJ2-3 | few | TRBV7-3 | CASSLDRVSDTQYF | TGTGCCAGCAGCTTGGACAGAGTATCAGATACGCAGTATTTT